The 4 T cell receptor beta chains below come from one sample, sequenced in a study of tissue T cells after allogeneic stem cell transplantation. The data were produced by immunoSEQ multiplex PCR, yet TCRdb's version contains in-frame clones alone and is incomplete. The repertoire holds almost 7,500 clones, with 65% to 80% as singletons. The material was skin, obtained at autopsy. Receptors originate from a male patient at least 60 years old with steroid-refractory graft-versus-host disease after an allogeneic stem cell transplant. Some of the T cells might come from the graft donor.

This sequence joins TRBV28 and TRBJ1-4, with 7 bases identical to TRBD1. This CDR3 contains 14 residues. V was pared by 7 bases and J by 7 bases, with 9 bases of the junction left unmatched. Germline V CDR1 and CDR2: MDHEN, SYDVKM. The CDR3 DNA sequence: TGTGCCAGCATACCAGGGGGGGAAGGTGAAAAACTGTTTTTT. It yields the protein CASIPGGEGEKLFF.

The chain joins TRBV7-9 to TRBJ1-2; maybe TRBD1 (5 bases). The germline V and J ends were trimmed by 1 base and 7 bases, with 13 bases remaining between them. CDR3 length equals 14 residues. Looked up from germline, CDR1 is SEHNR and CDR2 is FQNEAQ (reference sequence). The CDR3 coding sequence is TGTGCCAGCAGCTTAGTTACAGGTTTGTCTGGCTACACCTTC. Its protein is CASSLVTGLSGYTF.

The rearrangement uses TRBV13 and TRBJ1-3, with 9 bases that match TRBD1. Germline CDR1 reads PRHDT; CDR2 reads FYEKMQ (reference sequence). This CDR3 contains 15 residues. Trimming cost V 3 bases and J 4 bases; bases outside gene matches: 4. In nucleotides, the CDR3 is TGTGCCAGCAGCTTTGGACAGGGGCCCGGAAACACCATATATTTT. The encoded protein is CASSFGQGPGNTIYF. The variable domain in full, completed from reference TRBV13 and TRBJ1-3, reads AAGVIQSPRHLIKEKRETATLKCYPIPRHDTVYWYQQGPGQDPQFLISFYEKMQSDKGSIPDRFSAQQFSDYHSELNMSSLELGDSALYFCASSFGQGPGNTIYFGEGSWLTVV.

V usage is TRBV5-6 and J usage is TRBJ2-5; 13 bases line up with TRBD2. This CDR3 region has 16 residues. The V and J ends lost 2 bases and 2 bases, in that order; junction bases with no gene match: 3. The germline gives CDR1 SGHDT, CDR2 YYEEEE. CDR3 amino acids: CASSFGLAGEQETQYF. Written as DNA, the CDR3 is TGTGCCAGCAGCTTCGGACTAGCGGGGGAGCAAGAGACCCAGTACTTC. The complete variable domain, with remaining parts taken from reference TRBV5-6 and TRBJ2-5, reads DAGVTQSPTHLIKTRGQQVTLRCSPKSGHDTVSWYQQALGQGPQFIFQYYEEEERQRGNFPDRFSGHQFPNYSSELNVNALLLGDSALYLCASSFGLAGEQETQYFGPGTRLLVL.